Each of the 28 T cell receptor beta chains below was sequenced from the same sample in a study of blood T cell repertoires in COVID-19. TCRdb's copy holds only in-frame clones and misses some; the assay was immunoSEQ multiplex PCR. This sample has a few hundred thousand clones, with over 85% found just once. The sequencing input was peripheral blood. The receptors shown here come from a woman aged 55-70 years with COVID-19, enrolled during active disease.

The CDR3 here is CAGRESYEQYF. The CDR3 nucleotides read TGTGCCGGCCGGGAGTCCTACGAGCAGTACTTC. The chain joins TRBV2 to TRBJ2-7; possibly TRBD2 for D (6 bases). With 11 bases removed from V and 1 base from J, the gap between germline ends came to 9 bases. This CDR3 is 11 amino acids long. Germline CDR1 reads SNHLY; CDR2 reads FYNNEI.

The rearrangement uses TRBV11-2 and TRBJ1-2; weak D call: TRBD1 (5 bases). Germline values: CDR1 SGHAT, CDR2 FQNNGV. V lost 4 bases to trimming and J lost 4 bases, with 10 bases between them. The CDR3 contains 13 residues. CDR3 in DNA: TGTGCCAGCAGCTCAGGGTCGGGCTATGGCTACACCTTC. Its translation: CASSSGSGYGYTF.

This clone was recorded once. This chain connects TRBV5-1 to TRBJ2-3; 7 bases line up with TRBD2. The CDR3 has 17 amino acids. J gave up 0 bases and V 7 bases, and 14 bases lay outside the gene matches. Germline V gene data show CDR1 as SGHRS and CDR2 as YFSETQ. Here the CDR3 DNA reads TGCGCCAGCCGGGCCGGCCCCGCCGGGGGGAGCACAGATACGCAGTATTTT. The encoded protein is CASRAGPAGGSTDTQYF.

The chain uses TRBV7-3 and TRBJ1-3, with D maybe TRBD1 (6 bases). CDR3 length: 16 amino acids. Trimming cost V 5 bases and J 0 bases, with 14 bases left between them. Germline CDR1 is SGHTA and CDR2 is FQGTGA. CDR3 DNA sequence: TGTGCCAGCAGCCCGAGACAGGCCGTCTCTGGAAACACCATATATTTT. Protein product: CASSPRQAVSGNTIYF.

This clone was found once. The chain carries TRBV5-6 and TRBJ1-5; TRBD1 agrees at 7 bases. Germline V gene data show CDR1 as SGHDT and CDR2 as YYEEEE. There are 17 residues in the CDR3. With V trimmed by 0 bases and J by 0 bases, 6 bases remained unmatched. CDR3 region: CASSLDRGRYSNQPQHF. The CDR3 bases are TGTGCCAGCAGCTTGGACAGGGGACGGTATAGCAATCAGCCCCAGCATTTT.

This rearrangement joins TRBV6-5 to TRBJ1-5, with D unclear. Trimming removed 5 bases at V and 3 bases at J, with 8 bases between. There are 13 residues in the CDR3. The germline V gene encodes CDR1 MNHEY and CDR2 SVGAGI. Here the CDR3 reads CASSRGFNQPQHF. The CDR3 nucleotides read TGTGCCAGCAGTCGGGGATTCAATCAGCCCCAGCATTTT.

The V and J genes are TRBV18 and TRBJ1-2; D perhaps matches TRBD1 (6 bases). Trimming pared 2 bases from V and 6 bases from J, leaving 13 bases between. Germline V gives CDR1 KGHSH, CDR2 LQKENI. The CDR3 contains 14 residues. The CDR3 region has the DNA TGTGCCAGCTCACCATCGGGGGGCGCGAATGGCTACACCTTC. Its protein product is CASSPSGGANGYTF.

This chain links TRBV20-1 with TRBJ2-1; no definite D call. There are 11 residues in the CDR3. V was shortened by 3 bases and J by 6 bases, with 6 bases between the two germline ends. Germline CDR1 DFQATT, CDR2 SNEGSKA (reference sequence). CDR3 DNA sequence: TGCAGTGCTAGCACGGGCAATGAGCAGTTCTTC. This encodes CSASTGNEQFF.

The J gene is TRBJ1-2, the V gene TRBV3-1 (or the pseudogene TRBV3-2); D gene unclear. Germline CDR1 reads LGHDT; CDR2 reads YNNKEL (reference sequence). The CDR3 is 12 amino acids. Trimming pared 1 base from V and 13 bases from J, leaving 13 bases between. CDR3 amino acids: CASSQVGVPGTF. The CDR3 nucleotides are TGTGCCAGCAGCCAAGTCGGAGTGCCCGGCACCTTC.

This chain uses TRBV7-9 with TRBJ1-3, with TRBD1 as a possible D gene (5 bases). The V end lost 2 bases, the J end lost 2 bases, and 13 bases lay between the germline ends. This CDR3 comprises 16 residues. Looked up from germline, CDR1 is SEHNR and CDR2 is FQNEAQ (reference sequence). CDR3 DNA: TGTGCCAGCAGCTTAAGACCCGGCAGGGCTGGAAACACCATATATTTT. It translates to CASSLRPGRAGNTIYF.

V gene TRBV5-4 combines with J gene TRBJ2-2, with D unclear. CDR1 is SGHNT and CDR2 is YYREEE in the germline V gene (reference sequence). The CDR3 extends over 13 amino acids. The V end lost 2 bases, the J end lost 4 bases, and 6 bases lay between the germline ends. In DNA form, the CDR3 reads TGTGCCAGCAGCTTAGACTTCACCGGGGAGCTGTTTTTT. Translating gives CASSLDFTGELFF.

The chain uses TRBV7-3 and TRBJ1-5; TRBD1 might be the D (6 bases). In germline, CDR1 is SGHTA, CDR2 FQGTGA. This CDR3 has 11 residues. Trimming pared 11 bases from V and 8 bases from J, leaving 13 bases between. This CDR3 is CAGGHRKPQHF. The CDR3 coding sequence is TGTGCCGGGGGACATCGAAAGCCCCAGCATTTT. The full variable domain, completed using reference TRBV7-3 and TRBJ1-5, is GAGVSQTPSNKVTEKGKYVELRCDPISGHTALYWYRQSLGQGPEFLIYFQGTGAADDSGLPNDRFFAVRPEGSVSTLKIQRTERGDSAVYLCAGGHRKPQHFGDGTRLSIL.

This clone occurred once. The chain links TRBV29-1 to TRBJ1-5; D might be TRBD1 (6 bases). CDR3 length equals 12 residues. Germline CDR1 is SQVTM and CDR2 is ANQGSEA. The V and J ends lost 6 bases and 4 bases respectively, with 10 bases between them. As DNA, the CDR3 is TGCAGCGTACGACAGGAGAATCAGCCCCAGCATTTT. As protein: CSVRQENQPQHF.

The chain combines TRBV6-5 with TRBJ1-1; D gene ambiguous. This CDR3 has 14 amino acids. CDR1 is MNHEY, CDR2 SVGAGI, per germline. Trimming removed 6 bases at V and 1 base at J, with 12 bases between. The CDR3 coding sequence is TGTGCCAGCAGCTTGTCAGTACCGAACACTGAAGCTTTCTTT. Amino acid sequence: CASSLSVPNTEAFF.

The rearrangement joins TRBV19 to TRBJ1-6, with TRBD1 matching over 10 bases. The CDR3 extends over 15 amino acids. The V gene end was trimmed by 6 bases and the J gene end by 17 bases; junction bases not matched to a gene: 16. Germline CDR1 LNHDA, CDR2 SQIVND (reference sequence). In DNA form, the CDR3 reads TGTGCCAGTAGCCACCTTCCGGGACAGGGGAATACAATCCACTTT. Translated, it gives CASSHLPGQGNTIHF.

The chain employs TRBV27 and TRBJ1-2, with 7 bases aligning to TRBD1. Losses at the gene ends were 2 bases for V and 7 bases for J; bases not matched to a gene: 4. The length of the CDR3 is 13 residues. Germline V gene data show CDR1 as MNHEY and CDR2 as SMNVEV (reference sequence). The CDR3: CASSLRQGGGYTF. CDR3 DNA: TGTGCCAGCAGTTTACGACAGGGAGGTGGCTACACCTTC.

The genes are TRBV5-8 and TRBJ2-3; no clear D gene. The CDR3 loop spans 12 amino acids. In germline, CDR1 is SGHTS, CDR2 YDEGEE. Trimming removed 0 bases from V and 10 bases from J, with 9 bases in between. This chain's CDR3 is CASSLVPTSQYF. The CDR3 DNA follows: TGTGCCAGCAGCTTGGTTCCTACGTCGCAGTATTTT. Full variable domain (outside the CDR3, taken from reference TRBV5-8 and TRBJ2-3): EAGVTQSPTHLIKTRGQQATLRCSPISGHTSVYWYQQALGLGLQFLLWYDEGEERNRGNFPPRFSGRQFPNYSSELNVNALELEDSALYLCASSLVPTSQYFGPGTRLTVL.

The chain couples TRBV7-9 to TRBJ1-6, with D possibly being TRBD1 (6 bases). The CDR3 runs to 15 residues. The ends were cut back, 6 bases at V and 7 bases at J, with 16 bases in the middle. Germline CDR1 and CDR2: SEHNR and FQNEAQ (reference sequence). The CDR3 here is CASSFPDSPNSPLHF. The CDR3 region has the DNA TGTGCCAGCAGTTTCCCGGACAGCCCAAATTCACCCCTCCACTTT.

This rearrangement joins TRBV2 to TRBJ1-2, with D perhaps matching TRBD1 (5 bases). This CDR3 is 16 amino acids long. V was trimmed by 4 bases and J by 3 bases, leaving 18 bases between them. Looked up from germline, CDR1 is SNHLY and CDR2 is FYNNEI. The CDR3 bases are TGTGCCAGCAGTGTGGGTGGGGACGGAGGGGACTATGGCTACACCTTC. This translates into CASSVGGDGGDYGYTF. Complete variable domain (other parts from reference TRBV2 and TRBJ1-2): EPEVTQTPSHQVTQMGQEVILRCVPISNHLYFYWYRQILGQKVEFLVSFYNNEISEKSEIFDDQFSVERPDGSNFTLKIRSTKLEDSAMYFCASSVGGDGGDYGYTFGSGTRLTVV.

This sequence joins TRBV4-1 and TRBJ1-6; unclear D gene. Germline V lookup: CDR1 MGHRA, CDR2 YSYEKL. The V end was cut by 0 bases, the J end by 9 bases, with 6 bases between. The CDR3 loop spans 13 amino acids. The CDR3 sequence is CASSQDSGSPLHF. The CDR3 DNA follows: TGCGCCAGCAGCCAAGATTCAGGTTCACCCCTCCACTTT.

CDR3: CASSLSSGWVYGYTF. Written as DNA, the CDR3 is TGTGCCAGCAGTTTATCGTCGGGTTGGGTCTATGGCTACACCTTC. The chain couples TRBV27 to TRBJ1-2; D ambiguous. The CDR3 sequence is 15 residues long. Trimming took off 0 bases at V and 4 bases at J, with 12 bases between the two ends. Germline V lookup: CDR1 MNHEY, CDR2 SMNVEV (reference sequence).

The rearrangement links TRBV4-1 to TRBJ1-1; tentative D call: TRBD1 (5 bases). The V end lost 1 base, the J end lost 9 bases, and 18 bases lay between the germline ends. The CDR3 runs to 15 residues. CDR1 MGHRA and CDR2 YSYEKL come from the germline V gene. CDR3: CASSQGRGGREKAFF. The CDR3 nucleotides are TGCGCCAGCAGCCAAGGTAGGGGCGGGCGGGAAAAAGCTTTCTTT.

This chain links TRBV2 with TRBJ1-6, with D unresolved. Trimming left V 3 bases short and J 7 bases short, with 13 bases between. Germline-derived CDR1 and CDR2 are SNHLY and FYNNEI. CDR3 length equals 15 residues. CDR3 DNA: TGTGCCAGCAGTGATAGAGGGATCAGGAATTCACCCCTCCACTTT. This translates into CASSDRGIRNSPLHF.

V usage is TRBV7-2 and J usage is TRBJ1-2; D gene ambiguous. The CDR3 has 15 residues. Trimming cost V 3 bases and J 4 bases, with 15 bases left between them. The germline V gene encodes CDR1 SGHTA and CDR2 FQGNSA. The CDR3 DNA reads TGTGCCAGCAGCTTGACATATGGGTTGGGCTATGGCTACACCTTC. Protein: CASSLTYGLGYGYTF.

The V and J genes are TRBV24-1 and TRBJ1-2; D unclear. Trimming left V 4 bases short and J 8 bases short, with 19 bases between. Germline CDR1 KGHDR, CDR2 SFDVKD. This CDR3 has 15 residues. The CDR3 loop reads CATSESPGDLGGYTF. The CDR3 region has the DNA TGTGCCACCAGTGAGTCCCCGGGAGACCTTGGGGGCTACACCTTC.

The rearrangement links TRBV20-1 to TRBJ2-5; 7 bases map to TRBD1. V lost 8 bases and J lost 3; bases outside the gene matches: 3. This CDR3 is 11 amino acids long. Germline loops: CDR1 DFQATT, CDR2 SNEGSKA (reference sequence). CDR3 loop: CSSTGEETQYF. CDR3 nucleotides: TGCAGTAGCACAGGGGAAGAGACCCAGTACTTC.

CDR3 residues: CASSADRSSYEQYF. The CDR3 bases are TGTGCCAGCAGCGCGGACAGAAGCTCCTACGAGCAGTACTTC. The gene calls are TRBV2 and TRBJ2-7, with TRBD1 as a possible D gene (6 bases). The germline V and J ends were trimmed by 6 bases and 0 bases, with 12 bases remaining between them. The CDR3 is made up of 14 amino acids. Germline CDR1 is SNHLY and CDR2 is FYNNEI.

This clone showed up just once. This chain links TRBV6-5 with TRBJ1-5; possibly TRBD1 for D (5 bases). Looked up from germline, CDR1 is MNHEY and CDR2 is SVGAGI. There are 15 residues in the CDR3. V was pared by 7 bases and J by 0 bases, with 13 bases between. CDR3 DNA: TGTGCCAGCAAAGTAAGGGGTCATAGCAATCAGCCCCAGCATTTT. Translating gives CASKVRGHSNQPQHF.